This T cell receptor beta chain was profiled in a study of cytomegalovirus exposure and HLA in healthy donors. The CDR3 runs to 13 residues. V lost 3 bases and J 1 base, leaving 6 bases between the germline ends. From germline, CDR1 is MNHNS and CDR2 SASEGT. Healthy bone marrow donors supplied every sample. PCR employed 60 Vbeta and 13 Jbeta primers. Libraries were prepared by immunoSEQ multiplex PCR; TCRdb keeps only in-frame clonotypes and omits some of them. Among about 120,000 clones, approximately 79% were seen once, and the ten largest hold roughly 16%. Source material: PBMCs. This TCR derives from a man aged 45-65 years in good health and CMV-seropositive. V is TRBV6-1 and J is TRBJ1-1; D uncertain. The CDR3 reads CASSDQENTEAFF. CDR3 nucleotides: TGTGCCAGCAGTGACCAGGAGAACACTGAAGCTTTCTTT.